This entry lists 29 T cell receptor beta chains sequenced from one sample in a study of tumor and adjacent non-tumor tissue in lung cancer. The template was RNA from unsorted bulk tissue. The library came from three nested PCR rounds adapted from ARM-PCR protocols. TCRdb ran MiXCR on the multiplex PCR reads and lists one entry per CDR3 protein. Seen here are more than 75,000 distinct CDR3 sequences, around 86% observed once, and the top ten hold less than 15%. Sequencing input: lung tumor tissue. The receptors stem from a woman aged 45-59 years with non-small cell lung cancer.

The chain carries TRBV10-3 and TRBJ2-1; 9 positions agree with TRBD2. Germline trimming cut 3 bases from V and 10 bases from J; bases unmatched to any gene: 10. From germline, CDR1 is ENHRY and CDR2 SYGVKD. CDR3 length equals 15 residues. The CDR3 nucleotides read TGTGCCATCAGTGAATCTAGCGGGAAGCGGAAAGAGCAGTTCTTC. The encoded protein is CAISESSGKRKEQFF.

This clonotype was counted a single time. No conserved phenylalanine or tryptophan is present at the end of the CDR3, so a read error is the likely explanation. J is TRBJ2-3 and V is TRBV20-1, with 7 bases aligning to TRBD2. The CDR3 is made up of 12 amino acids. The V gene's germline CDR1 is DFQATT and CDR2 SNEGSKA (reference sequence). Losses at the gene ends were 6 bases for V and 11 bases for J; bases not matched to a gene: 11. The CDR3 coding sequence is TGCAGTGCCAACCTCCTGCGGGAGTGGCAGTATTCT. This gives the protein CSANLLREWQYS.

About this clonotype itself: A much larger clone differs from this one at a single base, so this may be a read error. V is TRBV6-1 and J is TRBJ2-3, with 7 bases fitting TRBD1. Germline assignment: CDR1 MNHNS and CDR2 SASEGT. This CDR3 contains 14 residues. The ends lost 11 bases at V and 4 bases at J; junction bases unmatched: 12. The CDR3 reads CAFSLDRSSDTQYF. As DNA, the CDR3 is TGTGCCTTCAGTCTGGACAGGTCCTCAGATACGCAGTATTTT.

This clonotype was counted at least ten times. The V gene is TRBV28, the J gene TRBJ2-1; perhaps TRBD2 as D (5 bases). V was shortened by 10 bases and J by 6 bases, with 13 bases between the two germline ends. Germline loops: CDR1 MDHEN, CDR2 SYDVKM. The CDR3 runs 12 residues. CDR3 loop: CATHGRGNEQFF. The CDR3 DNA sequence: TGTGCCACCCACGGACGGGGCAATGAGCAGTTCTTC.

As regards this clonotype: Mismatch with germline at one junction end may stem from a read error. The rearrangement links TRBV11-2 to TRBJ2-1; D unresolved. The CDR3 is 12 residues long. Germline-derived CDR1 and CDR2 are SGHAT and FQNNGV. The CDR3 loop is CVSMELPEEQFF. The DNA for the CDR3 is TGTGTCAGCATGGAACTACCTGAAGAGCAGTTCTTC.

About this clonotype itself: The junction does not match germline at one end; this may be a read error. The chain is built from TRBV24-1 and TRBJ2-1; D gene ambiguous. CDR3 size: 16 residues. Germline V gene sequence: CDR1 KGHDR, CDR2 SFDVKD. The DNA for the CDR3 is TGTGCCACTAGAAAGGCCAGCAGCAGATCCTACAATGAGCAGATCTTC. Encoded protein: CATRKASSRSYNEQIF.

In the case of this clonotype: Here the CDR3 omits its conserved ending phenylalanine or tryptophan, so a read error is the likely source. The chain couples TRBV11-1 to TRBJ2-3; D is undetermined. This CDR3 comprises 16 residues. The V and J ends lost 1 base and 1 base respectively, with 12 bases between them. Germline V gene sequence: CDR1 SGHAT, CDR2 FQDESV (reference sequence). The CDR3 DNA sequence: TGTGCCAGCAGCTTAGAGGGTCCTGATGGCACAGATACGCAGTATTCT. Its translation: CASSLEGPDGTDTQYS.

Concerning this clonotype: The junction departs from the called germline gene at one end, perhaps through a read error. The chain combines TRBV28 with TRBJ2-1; D is possibly TRBD2 (5 bases). The germline V gene has CDR1 MDHEN and CDR2 SYDVKM. The CDR3 runs 15 residues. The CDR3 nucleotides read TGTGCCAGCAGTTTCCCTAGCCGATTCTACAATGAGCAATTCTTC. It encodes CASSFPSRFYNEQFF.

The gene calls are TRBV10-3 and TRBJ2-1; TRBD2 aligns across 9 bases. Per germline, CDR1 ENHRY and CDR2 SYGVKD. The CDR3 is 16 amino acids. Trimming removed 10 bases from V and 8 bases from J; junction bases left unmatched: 18. The CDR3 reads CATSILAGESGDEQFF. For the CDR3, the DNA is TGTGCCACTTCAATACTAGCGGGCGAAAGTGGAGATGAGCAGTTCTTC.

As regards this clonotype: Since no conserved phenylalanine or tryptophan closes the CDR3, a read error is the likely cause. The chain joins TRBV18 to TRBJ1-2; D is unresolved. CDR1 KGHSH and CDR2 LQKENI come from the germline V gene. The CDR3 has 12 amino acids. The V gene lost 4 bases and the J gene lost 6 bases, with 9 bases spanning the gap. Written as DNA, the CDR3 is TGTGCCAGCTCACGACCTCAGAATGGCTACACCATC. Protein sequence: CASSRPQNGYTI.

This clonotype was recorded at least ten times. The chain links TRBV2 to TRBJ2-5; 12 bases align to TRBD2. The trim removed 6 bases at V and 2 bases at J, leaving 7 bases unmatched. Per the germline V gene, CDR1 is SNHLY and CDR2 is FYNNEI. The CDR3 is 16 amino acids. The CDR3 reads CASSPSGLAGQETQYF. For the CDR3, the DNA is TGTGCCAGCAGCCCCTCCGGACTAGCGGGACAAGAGACCCAGTACTTC.

A remark on this clonotype: At one boundary the junction diverges from the germline segment, which might be a read error. The V gene is TRBV5-6, the J gene TRBJ2-5; D possibly corresponds to TRBD1 (6 bases). The CDR3 runs to 14 residues. CDR1 and CDR2 (germline): SGHDT, YYEEEE. The CDR3 loop reads CANSLHGQQETQYF. The DNA for the CDR3 is TGTGCCAACAGCTTGCATGGACAGCAAGAGACCCAGTACTTC.

Notes on this clonotype: The junction shows a germline mismatch at one end, possibly a read error. The genes are TRBV28 and TRBJ2-1; 8 nucleotides line up with TRBD1. The CDR3 has 17 residues. Germline CDR1 MDHEN, CDR2 SYDVKM. The chain's CDR3 is CASSLNRDRLSMPERFF. CDR3 DNA: TGTGCCAGCAGTCTAAATAGGGACAGGCTTTCCATGCCTGAGCGGTTCTTC.

V gene TRBV5-4 combines with J gene TRBJ2-1; 9 bases are a match to TRBD2. There are 18 residues in the CDR3. V trimming: 6 bases; J trimming: 4 bases; junction bases outside the gene matches: 17. Germline V gene sequence: CDR1 SGHNT, CDR2 YYREEE (reference sequence). CDR3 protein: CASNFGGLAGVSYNEQFF. CDR3 bases: TGTGCCAGCAACTTTGGGGGACTAGCAGGAGTTAGTTACAATGAGCAGTTCTTC.

This clonotype was counted at least ten times. This rearrangement joins TRBV4-3 to TRBJ1-1; a weak D match, TRBD1 (6 bases). This CDR3 has 14 amino acids. The V gene lost 2 bases and the J gene lost 5 bases, with 12 bases spanning the gap. Germline assignment: CDR1 LGHNA and CDR2 YSLEER. The CDR3 DNA is TGCGCCAGCAGCCAACAACAGGGTTGGACTGAAGCTTTCTTT. This translates into CASSQQQGWTEAFF.

The chain recombines TRBV6-6 with TRBJ1-6, with D uncertain. The CDR3 has 19 amino acids. Germline values: CDR1 MNHNY, CDR2 SVGAGI (reference sequence). Trimming pared 0 bases from V and 3 bases from J, leaving 18 bases between. DNA for the CDR3: TGTGCCAGCAGTTACTCGATCAAGTCCTCGGGTCGCTATAATTCACCCCTCCACTTT. Encoded protein: CASSYSIKSSGRYNSPLHF.

On this clonotype: It may be a read error: a sequence one base away is much more abundant. J is TRBJ2-7 and V is TRBV30; D is unclear. The CDR3 length is 12 residues. V was trimmed by 2 bases and J by 0 bases, leaving 5 bases between them. Germline values: CDR1 GTSNPN, CDR2 SVGIG (reference sequence). Here the CDR3 DNA reads TGTGCCTGGAGTTTGGACTCCTACGAGCAGTACTTC. It specifies CAWSLDSYEQYF.

This clonotype was seen only once. This chain uses TRBV11-3 with TRBJ2-5; 7 bases fit TRBD1. V was pared by 5 bases and J by 2 bases, with 5 bases of the junction left unmatched. The CDR3 sequence is 14 residues long. Germline-derived CDR1 and CDR2 are SGHNT and YENEEA. CDR3 residues: CASSLDRTQETQYF. The DNA of the CDR3 is TGTGCCAGCAGCCTGGACAGGACTCAAGAGACCCAGTACTTC.

J is TRBJ2-4 and V is TRBV29-1; D perhaps matches TRBD1 (6 bases). CDR1 and CDR2 from the germline V gene are SQVTM and ANQGSEA. There are 15 residues in the CDR3. V was clipped by 6 bases and J by 11 bases, with 26 bases between them. The CDR3 sequence is CSVLQGLGFVNFQYF. The CDR3, as DNA: TGCAGCGTGCTGCAGGGGTTGGGGTTTGTTAACTTTCAGTACTTC.

In the case of this clonotype: A junction boundary mismatches the germline segment, possibly from a read error. This chain connects TRBV29-1 to TRBJ2-5; perhaps TRBD2 as D (5 bases). This CDR3 comprises 12 residues. The germline V gene has CDR1 SQVTM and CDR2 ANQGSEA. CDR3 bases: TGCAGCGTTGTCGGGGATGCGGAGACGCAGTACTTC. Its protein is CSVVGDAETQYF.

With respect to this clonotype: The germline gene is not matched at one end of the junction; a read error may be the cause. The chain uses TRBV29-1 and TRBJ1-1; D unclear. This CDR3 region has 12 residues. Germline assignment: CDR1 SQVTM and CDR2 ANQGSEA. CDR3 DNA sequence: TGCAGCATTGCTACTTCGGCCCATGAAGCCTTCTTT. It specifies CSIATSAHEAFF.

Turning to this clonotype: Germline and junction disagree at one end, which may indicate a read error. The chain recombines TRBV2 with TRBJ2-2; D might be TRBD1 or TRBD2, each matching 5 bases. Germline V CDR1 and CDR2: SNHLY, FYNNEI. This CDR3 is 16 amino acids long. The DNA for the CDR3 is TGTGGCAGCAGTGAAATGTGGGGGTTAAACACCGGGGAACTGTTTTTT. The encoded protein is CGSSEMWGLNTGELFF.

DNA for the CDR3: TGCAGTGCTCGGACTGTGCAGAACACCATATATTTT. Its protein product is CSARTVQNTIYF. The rearrangement uses TRBV20-1 and TRBJ1-3; D is unresolved. CDR3 length: 12 amino acids. The V and J ends lost 5 bases and 7 bases respectively, with 12 bases between them. CDR1 and CDR2 (germline): DFQATT, SNEGSKA (reference sequence).

This chain links TRBV10-3 with TRBJ2-3; the D gene is possibly TRBD1 (6 bases). CDR1 and CDR2 from the germline V gene are ENHRY and SYGVKD. Trimming removed 10 bases from V and 11 bases from J, with 25 bases in between. The CDR3 extends over 14 amino acids. The CDR3 is CATNPTTGTYKQYF. Written as DNA, the CDR3 is TGTGCCACGAACCCGACGACAGGCACATATAAGCAGTATTTT.

About this clonotype: As the CDR3 is not closed by the conserved phenylalanine or tryptophan, this likely results from a read error. The chain is built from TRBV20-1 and TRBJ2-2; D gene ambiguous. The germline CDR1 and CDR2 sequences are DFQATT and SNEGSKA (reference sequence). The CDR3 contains 12 residues. This CDR3 reads CCARGNAGELFL. The DNA for the CDR3 is TGCTGTGCTAGAGGAAATGCCGGGGAGCTGTTTCTT.

This clonotype was recorded once. The gene calls are TRBV29-1 and TRBJ1-2; possible D gene TRBD1, 6 bases. The CDR3 contains 12 residues. Germline assignment: CDR1 SQVTM and CDR2 ANQGSEA. The CDR3 sequence: CNAHGEGVGYTF. The CDR3 DNA follows: TGCAACGCCCACGGAGAGGGGGTTGGCTACACCTTC.

The V and J genes are TRBV29-1 and TRBJ2-3; D is ambiguous. The CDR3 extends over 12 amino acids. CDR1 and CDR2 (germline): SQVTM, ANQGSEA. The V gene lost 7 bases and the J gene lost 14 bases, with 22 bases spanning the gap. Here the CDR3 DNA reads TGCAGCGGACTCGATCTGACAAATACACGGTATTTT. Protein product: CSGLDLTNTRYF.

The chain joins TRBV29-1 to TRBJ1-2, with D hard to call. Germline CDR1 SQVTM, CDR2 ANQGSEA. V was shortened by 6 bases and J by 10 bases, with 18 bases between the two germline ends. CDR3 length equals 12 residues. The CDR3 DNA reads TGCAGCGTCCCCGGCGTACGAAGTGACTACACCTTC. This encodes CSVPGVRSDYTF.

The chain joins TRBV9 to TRBJ2-7; 7 positions match TRBD2. The germline gives CDR1 SGDLS, CDR2 YYNGEE. This CDR3 has 17 residues. The V segment lost 3 bases and the J segment 3 bases; nucleotides outside the gene matches: 15. The chain's CDR3 is CASSAGLYQRGFYEQYF. For the CDR3, the DNA is TGTGCCAGCAGCGCGGGACTATACCAGAGGGGCTTCTACGAGCAGTACTTC.